These T cell receptor beta chains were read from a single sample in a study of blood T cells in healthy people across ages. TCRdb reanalysed the 5' RACE reads using MiXCR and keeps one entry per CDR3 protein. Seen here are fewer than 800,000 distinct CDR3 sequences, less than 40% observed once, and the top ten hold over 15%. The sample consisted of blood. The receptors shown here come from a woman older than 75 in good health. Both conserved end residues are part of each CDR3. Fields, in order: V gene, D gene, clone size, J gene, CDR3 DNA, CDR3 protein. A D gene is named only where the DNA matches it firmly. Clone size, where shown, is once, few, many, or a class for clones that have expanded.

>TRBV11-2|NA|NA|TRBJ2-4
TGTGCCAGCAGCGGTACAGGGGCGGGGGCCGGGGCCAAAAACATTCAGTACTTC
CASSGTGAGAGAKNIQYF
>TRBV11-3|NA|many|TRBJ2-7
TGTGCCAGCAGCTTAGGGGGGGCCGCCTCCTACGAGCAGTACTTC
CASSLGGAASYEQYF
>TRBV5-1|NA|many|TRBJ1-2
TGCGCCAGCAGCGTGAACAACAGGGATGGCTACACCTTC
CASSVNNRDGYTF
>TRBV30|NA|many|TRBJ1-1
TGTGCCTGGAGTGTTGGTGGAAGGGTCACTGAAGCTTTCTTT
CAWSVGGRVTEAFF
>TRBV10-3|TRBD1|NA|TRBJ1-1
TGTGCCATCAGAGGGGACAGGGGAGCCACTGAAGCTTTCTTT
CAIRGDRGATEAFF
>TRBV9|TRBD1|many|TRBJ1-1
TGTGCCAGCAGCGCCGACAGGGCTATGAACACTGAAGCTTTCTTT
CASSADRAMNTEAFF
>TRBV1|NA|NA|TRBJ2-1
TGCACCAGCAGCTTCATTGGGACTAGCGGGCCTAATGAGCAGTTCTTC
CTSSFIGTSGPNEQFF
>TRBV28|TRBD1|many|TRBJ2-1
TGTGCCAGCAGCTCAGGGGGTTATGAGCAGTTCTTC
CASSSGGYEQFF
>TRBV30|NA|few|TRBJ1-3
TGTGCCTGGAGGCTATCAGGGGCTGGAAACACCATATATTTT
CAWRLSGAGNTIYF
>TRBV20-1|NA|few|TRBJ1-2
TGCAGTGCTAGTCCGGGGGATGGCTACACCTTC
CSASPGDGYTF